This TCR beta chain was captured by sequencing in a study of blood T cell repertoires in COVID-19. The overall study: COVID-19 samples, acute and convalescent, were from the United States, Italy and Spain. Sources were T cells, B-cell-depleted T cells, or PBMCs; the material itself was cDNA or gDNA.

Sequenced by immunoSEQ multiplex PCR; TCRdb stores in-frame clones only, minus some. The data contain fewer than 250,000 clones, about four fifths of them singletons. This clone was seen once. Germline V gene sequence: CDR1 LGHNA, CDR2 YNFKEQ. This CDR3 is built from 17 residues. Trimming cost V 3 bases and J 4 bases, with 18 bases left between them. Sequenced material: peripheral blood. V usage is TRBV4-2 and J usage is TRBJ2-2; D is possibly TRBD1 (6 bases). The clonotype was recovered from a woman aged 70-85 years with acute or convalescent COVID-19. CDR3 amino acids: CASSQVDRFQGTGELFF. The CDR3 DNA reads TGTGCCAGCAGCCAGGTAGACAGGTTCCAGGGCACCGGGGAGCTGTTTTTT.